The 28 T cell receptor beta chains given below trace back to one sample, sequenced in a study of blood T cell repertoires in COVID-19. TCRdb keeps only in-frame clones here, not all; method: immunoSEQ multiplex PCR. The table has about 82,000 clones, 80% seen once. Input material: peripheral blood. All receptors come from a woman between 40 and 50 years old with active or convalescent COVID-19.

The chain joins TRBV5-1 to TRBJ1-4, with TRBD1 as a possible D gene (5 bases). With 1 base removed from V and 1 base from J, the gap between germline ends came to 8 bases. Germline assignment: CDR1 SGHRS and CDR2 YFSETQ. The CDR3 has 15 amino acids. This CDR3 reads CASSLSGVTNEKLFF. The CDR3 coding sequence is TGCGCCAGCAGCTTGTCGGGGGTAACTAATGAAAAACTGTTTTTT.

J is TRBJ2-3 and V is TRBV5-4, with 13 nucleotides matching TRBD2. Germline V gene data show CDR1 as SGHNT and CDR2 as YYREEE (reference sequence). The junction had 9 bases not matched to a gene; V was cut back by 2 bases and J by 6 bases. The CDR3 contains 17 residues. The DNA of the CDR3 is TGTGCCAGCAGCTTCGCGACCGGGACTAGCGGGAAGGATACGCAGTATTTT. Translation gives CASSFATGTSGKDTQYF.

The CDR3 DNA follows: TGTGCCAGCAATCGGCTAGGGGGGGACTATGGCTACACCTTC. Residues: CASNRLGGDYGYTF. This chain uses TRBV28 with TRBJ1-2; a weak D match, TRBD1 (6 bases). Per germline, CDR1 MDHEN and CDR2 SYDVKM. The CDR3 contains 14 residues. Trimming removed 7 bases from V and 3 bases from J, with 15 bases in between.

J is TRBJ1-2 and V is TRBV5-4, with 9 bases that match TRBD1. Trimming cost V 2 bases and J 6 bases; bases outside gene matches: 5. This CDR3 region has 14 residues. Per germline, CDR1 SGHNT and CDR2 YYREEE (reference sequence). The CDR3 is CASSLGQGLNGYTF. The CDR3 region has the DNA TGTGCCAGCAGCTTAGGACAGGGGTTGAATGGCTACACCTTC.

DNA for the CDR3: TGTGCCAGCAAAAGAGGGAAGAACACTGAAGCTTTCTTT. It is translated as CASKRGKNTEAFF. V usage is TRBV13 and J usage is TRBJ1-1, with no clear D. Germline lookup yields CDR1 PRHDT and CDR2 FYEKMQ (reference sequence). There are 13 residues in the CDR3. V was pared by 7 bases and J by 1 base, with 10 bases between.

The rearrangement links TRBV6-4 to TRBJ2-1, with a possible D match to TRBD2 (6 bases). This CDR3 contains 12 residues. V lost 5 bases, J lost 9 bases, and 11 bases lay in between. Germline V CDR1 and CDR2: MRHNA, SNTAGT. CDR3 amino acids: CASSPQGGEQFF. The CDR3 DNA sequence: TGTGCCAGCAGTCCTCAGGGAGGTGAGCAGTTCTTC.

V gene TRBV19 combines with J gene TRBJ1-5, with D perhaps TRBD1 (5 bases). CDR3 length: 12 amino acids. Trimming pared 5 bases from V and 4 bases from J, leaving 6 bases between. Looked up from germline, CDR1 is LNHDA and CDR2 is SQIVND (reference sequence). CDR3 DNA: TGTGCCAGTAGTTACAGGAATCAGCCCCAGCATTTT. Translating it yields CASSYRNQPQHF.

The CDR3 DNA reads TGTGCCTGGAAGGGGGCTCACGCGAATCAGCCCCAGCATTTT. This sequence encodes CAWKGAHANQPQHF. The chain recombines TRBV30 with TRBJ1-5; 7 bases align to TRBD1. Germline V gene lookup returns CDR1 GTSNPN and CDR2 SVGIG (reference sequence). Trimming removed 4 bases from V and 4 bases from J; junction bases left unmatched: 7. The length of the CDR3 is 14 residues.

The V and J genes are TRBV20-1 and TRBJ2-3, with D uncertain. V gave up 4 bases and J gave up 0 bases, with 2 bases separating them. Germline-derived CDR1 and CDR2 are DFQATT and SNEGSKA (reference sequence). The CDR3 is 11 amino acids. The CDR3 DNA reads TGCAGTGCTACTAGCACAGATACGCAGTATTTT. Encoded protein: CSATSTDTQYF.

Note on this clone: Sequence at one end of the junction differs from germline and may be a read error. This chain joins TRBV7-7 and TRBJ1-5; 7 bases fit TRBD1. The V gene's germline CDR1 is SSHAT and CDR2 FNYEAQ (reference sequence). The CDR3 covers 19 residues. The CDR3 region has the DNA TGTGCTAGCAGCCTCAACCCGTACACTGACAGGGTGAGCAATCAGCCCCAGCATTTT. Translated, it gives CASSLNPYTDRVSNQPQHF.

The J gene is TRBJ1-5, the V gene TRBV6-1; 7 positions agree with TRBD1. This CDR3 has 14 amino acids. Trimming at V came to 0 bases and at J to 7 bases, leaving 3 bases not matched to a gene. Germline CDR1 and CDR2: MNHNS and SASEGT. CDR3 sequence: CASSEAQGGQPQHF. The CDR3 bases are TGTGCCAGCAGTGAAGCGCAAGGGGGCCAGCCCCAGCATTTT.

CDR3 in amino acids: CASSLDQGQQQQFF. For the CDR3, the DNA is TGTGCCAGCAGCTTAGATCAGGGACAACAACAGCAGTTCTTC. The chain recombines TRBV11-3 with TRBJ2-1, with D perhaps matching TRBD1 (6 bases). CDR3 size: 14 residues. The V and J ends lost 0 bases and 11 bases respectively, with 14 bases between them. Germline values: CDR1 SGHNT, CDR2 YENEEA.

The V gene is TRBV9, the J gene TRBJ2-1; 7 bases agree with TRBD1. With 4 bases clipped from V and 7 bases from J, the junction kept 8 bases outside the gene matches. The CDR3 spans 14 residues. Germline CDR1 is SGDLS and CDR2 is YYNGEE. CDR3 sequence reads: CASSPRQGNNEQFF. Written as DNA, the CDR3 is TGTGCCAGCAGCCCCCGACAGGGAAATAATGAGCAGTTCTTC. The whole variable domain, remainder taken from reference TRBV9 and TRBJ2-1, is DSGVTQTPKHLITATGQRVTLRCSPRSGDLSVYWYQQSLDQGLQFLIQYYNGEERAKGNILERFSAQQFPDLHSELNLSSLELGDSALYFCASSPRQGNNEQFFGPGTRLTVL.

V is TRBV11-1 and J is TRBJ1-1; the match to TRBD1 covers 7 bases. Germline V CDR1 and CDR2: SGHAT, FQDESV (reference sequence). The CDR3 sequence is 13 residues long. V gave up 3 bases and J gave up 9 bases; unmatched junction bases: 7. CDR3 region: CASSFGQAGQAFF. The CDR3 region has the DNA TGTGCCAGCAGCTTCGGACAGGCCGGGCAAGCTTTCTTT.

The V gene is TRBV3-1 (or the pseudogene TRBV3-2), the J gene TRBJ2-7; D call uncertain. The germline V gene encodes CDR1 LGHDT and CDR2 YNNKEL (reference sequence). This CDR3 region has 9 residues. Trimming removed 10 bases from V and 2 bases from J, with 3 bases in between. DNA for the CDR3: TGTGCCACCACCTACGAGCAGTACTTC. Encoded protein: CATTYEQYF.

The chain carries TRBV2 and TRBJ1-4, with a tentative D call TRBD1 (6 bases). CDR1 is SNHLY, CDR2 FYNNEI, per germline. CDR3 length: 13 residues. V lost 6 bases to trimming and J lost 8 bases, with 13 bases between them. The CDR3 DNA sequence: TGTGCCAGCAGGGCAGGGGCCTCCGAAAAACTGTTTTTT. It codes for CASRAGASEKLFF.

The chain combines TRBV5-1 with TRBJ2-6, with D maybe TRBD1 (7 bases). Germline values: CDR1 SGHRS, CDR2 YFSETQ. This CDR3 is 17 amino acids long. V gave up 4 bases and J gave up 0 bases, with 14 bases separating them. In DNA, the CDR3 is TGCGCCAGCAGCGGGGGGACAGCGAGCTCTGGGGCCAACGTCCTGACTTTC. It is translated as CASSGGTASSGANVLTF.

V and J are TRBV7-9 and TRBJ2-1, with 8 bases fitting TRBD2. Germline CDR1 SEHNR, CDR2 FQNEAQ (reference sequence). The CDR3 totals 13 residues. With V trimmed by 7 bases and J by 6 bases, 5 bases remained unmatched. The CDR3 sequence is CASTGLARNEQFF. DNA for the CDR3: TGTGCCAGCACCGGACTAGCTCGCAATGAGCAGTTCTTC.

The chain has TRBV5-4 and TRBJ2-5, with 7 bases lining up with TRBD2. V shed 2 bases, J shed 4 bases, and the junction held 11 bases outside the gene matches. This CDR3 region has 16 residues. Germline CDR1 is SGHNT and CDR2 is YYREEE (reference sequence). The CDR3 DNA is TGTGCCAGCAGCTTTGGGGGGGGGACGGTCGGAGAGACCCAGTACTTC. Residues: CASSFGGGTVGETQYF.

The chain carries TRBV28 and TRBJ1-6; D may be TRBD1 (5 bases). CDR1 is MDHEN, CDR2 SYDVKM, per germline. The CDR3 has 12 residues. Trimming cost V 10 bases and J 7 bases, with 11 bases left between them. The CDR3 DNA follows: TGTGCCACCAGGGAGAGAAATTCACCCCTCCACTTT. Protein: CATRERNSPLHF. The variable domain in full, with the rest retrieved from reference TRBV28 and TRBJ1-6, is DVKVTQSSRYLVKRTGEKVFLECVQDMDHENMFWYRQDPGLGLRLIYFSYDVKMKEKGDIPEGYSVSREKKERFSLILESASTNQTSMYLCATRERNSPLHFGNGTRLTVT.

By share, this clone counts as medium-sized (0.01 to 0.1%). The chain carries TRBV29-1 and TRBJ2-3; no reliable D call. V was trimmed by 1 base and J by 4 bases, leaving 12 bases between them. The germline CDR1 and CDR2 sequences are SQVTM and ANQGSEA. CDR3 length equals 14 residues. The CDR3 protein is CSVEGAHGADTQYF. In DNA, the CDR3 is TGCAGCGTTGAAGGAGCCCACGGTGCAGATACGCAGTATTTT.

The CDR3 nucleotides read TGTGCCAGCACTACCTCACAGGGCCGTATTAGGGAAAAACTGTTTTTT. This encodes CASTTSQGRIREKLFF. This chain joins TRBV28 and TRBJ1-4; D might be TRBD1 (6 bases). This CDR3 is built from 16 residues. Germline lookup yields CDR1 MDHEN and CDR2 SYDVKM. V was trimmed by 7 bases and J by 8 bases, leaving 23 bases between them.

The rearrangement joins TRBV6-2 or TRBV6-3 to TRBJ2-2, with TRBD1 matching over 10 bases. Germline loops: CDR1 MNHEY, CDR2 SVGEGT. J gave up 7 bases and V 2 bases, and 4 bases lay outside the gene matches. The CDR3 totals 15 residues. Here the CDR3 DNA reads TGTGCCAGCAGTTACGGGACAGGGGTTGGCGGGGAGCTGTTTTTT. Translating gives CASSYGTGVGGELFF.

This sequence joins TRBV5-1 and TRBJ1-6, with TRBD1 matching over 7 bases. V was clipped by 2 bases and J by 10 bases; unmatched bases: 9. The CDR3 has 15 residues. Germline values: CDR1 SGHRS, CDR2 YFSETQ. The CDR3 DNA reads TGCGCCAGCAGCTTCGCCGCAGGGGGATCGTCACCCCTCCACTTT. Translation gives CASSFAAGGSSPLHF.

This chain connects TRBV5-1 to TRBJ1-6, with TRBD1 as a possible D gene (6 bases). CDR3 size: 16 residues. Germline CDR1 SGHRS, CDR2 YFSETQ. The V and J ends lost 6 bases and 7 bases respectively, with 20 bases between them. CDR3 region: CASKVGLGTQNSPLHF. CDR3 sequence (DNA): TGCGCCAGCAAAGTGGGGCTCGGGACACAAAATTCACCCCTCCACTTT.

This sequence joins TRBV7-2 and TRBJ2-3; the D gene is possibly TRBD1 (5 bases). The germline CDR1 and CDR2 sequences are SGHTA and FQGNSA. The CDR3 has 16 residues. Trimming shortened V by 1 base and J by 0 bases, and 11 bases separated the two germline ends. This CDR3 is CASSLGWQGSTDTQYF. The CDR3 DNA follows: TGTGCCAGCAGCTTAGGTTGGCAGGGAAGCACAGATACGCAGTATTTT.

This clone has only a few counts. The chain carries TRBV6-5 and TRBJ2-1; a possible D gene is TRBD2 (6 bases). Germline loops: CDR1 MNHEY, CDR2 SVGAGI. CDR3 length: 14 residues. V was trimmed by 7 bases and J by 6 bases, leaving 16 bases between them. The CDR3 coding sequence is TGTGCCAGCAACCCAACTGGCGGGACCAATGAGCAGTTCTTC. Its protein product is CASNPTGGTNEQFF.

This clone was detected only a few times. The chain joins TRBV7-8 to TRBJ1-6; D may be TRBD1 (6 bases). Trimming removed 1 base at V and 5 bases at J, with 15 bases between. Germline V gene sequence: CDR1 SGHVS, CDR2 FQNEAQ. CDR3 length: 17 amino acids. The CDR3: CASSLEGDKRHNSPLHF. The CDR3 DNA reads TGTGCCAGCAGCTTAGAGGGGGACAAGAGGCATAATTCACCCCTCCACTTT.